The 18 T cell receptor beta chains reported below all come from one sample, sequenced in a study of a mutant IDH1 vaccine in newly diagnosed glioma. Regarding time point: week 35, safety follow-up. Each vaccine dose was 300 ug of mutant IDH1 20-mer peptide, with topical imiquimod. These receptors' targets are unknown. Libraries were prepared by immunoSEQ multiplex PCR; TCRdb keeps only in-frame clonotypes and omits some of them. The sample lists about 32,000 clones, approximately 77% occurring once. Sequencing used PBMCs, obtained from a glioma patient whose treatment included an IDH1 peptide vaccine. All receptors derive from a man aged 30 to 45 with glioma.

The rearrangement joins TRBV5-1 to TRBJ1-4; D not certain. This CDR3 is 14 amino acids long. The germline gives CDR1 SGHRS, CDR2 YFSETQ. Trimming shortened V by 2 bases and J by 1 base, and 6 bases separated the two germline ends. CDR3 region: CASSFSGTNEKLFF. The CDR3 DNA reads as TGCGCCAGCAGCTTTTCCGGAACTAATGAAAAACTGTTTTTT.

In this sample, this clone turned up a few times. The DNA of the CDR3 is TGTGCCAGCAGCTTGGAGGACACGCCGAACACTGAAGCTTTCTTT. Translating it yields CASSLEDTPNTEAFF. The gene calls are TRBV5-4 and TRBJ1-1; D is possibly TRBD1 (5 bases). The CDR3 is 15 amino acids. Between the trimmed V and J ends, which lost 0 bases and 1 base, there was a span of 10 bases. Germline lookup yields CDR1 SGHNT and CDR2 YYREEE (reference sequence).

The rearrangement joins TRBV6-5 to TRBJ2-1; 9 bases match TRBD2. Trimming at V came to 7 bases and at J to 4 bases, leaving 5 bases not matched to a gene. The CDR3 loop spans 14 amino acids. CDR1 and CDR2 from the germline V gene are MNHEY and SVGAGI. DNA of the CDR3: TGTGCCAGCAAAGGGACTAGCAGTTACAATGAGCAGTTCTTC. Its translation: CASKGTSSYNEQFF.

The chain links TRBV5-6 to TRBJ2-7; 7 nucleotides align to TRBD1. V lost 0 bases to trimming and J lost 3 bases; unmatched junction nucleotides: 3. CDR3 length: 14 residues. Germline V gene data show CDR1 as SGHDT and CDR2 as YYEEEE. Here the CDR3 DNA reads TGTGCCAGCAGCTTGGCCGGGACAGACTACGAGCAGTACTTC. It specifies CASSLAGTDYEQYF.

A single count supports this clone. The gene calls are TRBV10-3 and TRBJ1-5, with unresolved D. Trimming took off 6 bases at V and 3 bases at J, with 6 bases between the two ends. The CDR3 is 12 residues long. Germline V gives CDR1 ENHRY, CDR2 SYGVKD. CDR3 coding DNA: TGTGCCATCAGAGCTGACAATCAGCCCCAGCATTTT. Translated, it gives CAIRADNQPQHF.

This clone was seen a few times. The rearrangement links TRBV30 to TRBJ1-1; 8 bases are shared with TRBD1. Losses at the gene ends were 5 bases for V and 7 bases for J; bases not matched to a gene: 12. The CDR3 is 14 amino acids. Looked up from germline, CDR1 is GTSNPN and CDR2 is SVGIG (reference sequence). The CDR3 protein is CAWGRQGWVSEAFF. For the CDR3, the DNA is TGTGCCTGGGGTAGACAGGGGTGGGTGAGTGAAGCTTTCTTT.

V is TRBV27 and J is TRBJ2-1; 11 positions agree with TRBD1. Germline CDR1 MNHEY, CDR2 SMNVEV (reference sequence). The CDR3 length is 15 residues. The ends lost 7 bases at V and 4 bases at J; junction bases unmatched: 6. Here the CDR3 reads CASNLGTGGYNEQFF. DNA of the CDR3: TGTGCCAGCAATCTAGGGACAGGGGGTTACAATGAGCAGTTCTTC.

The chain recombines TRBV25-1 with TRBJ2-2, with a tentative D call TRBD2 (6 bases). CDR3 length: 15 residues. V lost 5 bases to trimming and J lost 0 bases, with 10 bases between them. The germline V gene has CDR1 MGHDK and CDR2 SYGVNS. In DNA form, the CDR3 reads TGTGCCAGCAGTCTTAGCGGAGCGAACACCGGGGAGCTGTTTTTT. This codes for CASSLSGANTGELFF.

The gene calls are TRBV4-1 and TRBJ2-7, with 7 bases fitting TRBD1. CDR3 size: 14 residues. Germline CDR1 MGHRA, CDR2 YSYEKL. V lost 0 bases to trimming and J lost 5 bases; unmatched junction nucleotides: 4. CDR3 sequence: CASSQDSDRDEQYF. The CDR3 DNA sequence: TGCGCCAGCAGCCAAGACTCCGACAGGGACGAGCAGTACTTC.

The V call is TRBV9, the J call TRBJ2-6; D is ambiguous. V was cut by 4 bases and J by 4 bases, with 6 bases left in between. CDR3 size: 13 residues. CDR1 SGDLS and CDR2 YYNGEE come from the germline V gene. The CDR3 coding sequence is TGTGCCAGCAGCAACTTGGGGGCCAACGTCCTGACTTTC. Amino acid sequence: CASSNLGANVLTF.

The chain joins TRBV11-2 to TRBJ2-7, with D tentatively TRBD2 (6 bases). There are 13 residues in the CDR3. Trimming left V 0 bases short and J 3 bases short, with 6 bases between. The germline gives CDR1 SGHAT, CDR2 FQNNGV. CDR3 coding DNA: TGTGCCAGCAGCTTAGACGGGAGCTACGAGCAGTACTTC. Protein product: CASSLDGSYEQYF.

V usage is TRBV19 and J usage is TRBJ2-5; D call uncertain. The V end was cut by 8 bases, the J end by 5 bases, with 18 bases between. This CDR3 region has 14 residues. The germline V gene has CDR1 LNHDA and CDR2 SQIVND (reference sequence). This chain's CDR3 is CASRSVVVSETQYF. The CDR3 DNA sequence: TGTGCCAGTCGGTCCGTGGTGGTGTCGGAGACCCAGTACTTC.

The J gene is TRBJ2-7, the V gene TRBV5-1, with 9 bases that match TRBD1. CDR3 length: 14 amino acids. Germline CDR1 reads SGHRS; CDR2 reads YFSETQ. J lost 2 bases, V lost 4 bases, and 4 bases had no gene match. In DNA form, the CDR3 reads TGCGCCAGCAGCGTGACAGGGGGACCCTACGAGCAGTACTTC. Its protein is CASSVTGGPYEQYF.

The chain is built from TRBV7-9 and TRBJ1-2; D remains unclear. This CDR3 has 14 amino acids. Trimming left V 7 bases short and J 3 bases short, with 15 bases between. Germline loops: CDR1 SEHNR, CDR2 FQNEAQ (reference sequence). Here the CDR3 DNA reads TGTGCCAGCACCTCCGACGTAAGGTACTATGGCTACACCTTC. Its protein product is CASTSDVRYYGYTF. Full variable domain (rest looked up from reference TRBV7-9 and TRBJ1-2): DTGVSQNPRHKITKRGQNVTFRCDPISEHNRLYWYRQTLGQGPEFLTYFQNEAQLEKSRLLSDRFSAERPKGSFSTLEIQRTEQGDSAMYLCASTSDVRYYGYTFGSGTRLTVV.

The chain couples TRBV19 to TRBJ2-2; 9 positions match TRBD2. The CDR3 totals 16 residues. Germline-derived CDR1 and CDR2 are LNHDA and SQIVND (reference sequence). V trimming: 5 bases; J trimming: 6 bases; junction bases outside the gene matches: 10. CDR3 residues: CASSEGLAFNPGELFF. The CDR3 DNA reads TGTGCCAGTAGTGAGGGACTAGCATTCAATCCCGGGGAGCTGTTTTTT.

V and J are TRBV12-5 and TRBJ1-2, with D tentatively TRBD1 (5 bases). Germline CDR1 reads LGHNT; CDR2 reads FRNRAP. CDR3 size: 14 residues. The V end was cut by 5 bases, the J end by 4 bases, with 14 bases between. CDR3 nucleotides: TGTGCTAGTGGTCAAATTGGGGGGGGCTATGGCTACACCTTC. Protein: CASGQIGGGYGYTF.

CDR3 amino acids: CASSEGAAYNEQFF. DNA for the CDR3: TGTGCCAGCAGTGAAGGCGCGGCCTACAATGAGCAGTTCTTC. V and J are TRBV2 and TRBJ2-1; no clear D. The V end was cut by 1 base, the J end by 2 bases, with 6 bases between. Germline V gene lookup returns CDR1 SNHLY and CDR2 FYNNEI. This CDR3 comprises 14 residues.

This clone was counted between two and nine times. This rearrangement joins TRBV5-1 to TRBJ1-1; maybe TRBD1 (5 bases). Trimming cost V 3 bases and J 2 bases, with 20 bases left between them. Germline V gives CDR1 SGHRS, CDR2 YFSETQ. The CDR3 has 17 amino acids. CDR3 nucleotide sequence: TGCGCCAGCAGCTCCCCTGACGTCTTGACAGTTAACACTGAAGCTTTCTTT. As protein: CASSSPDVLTVNTEAFF.